This T cell receptor (beta chain) was sequenced in a study of CD8 T cells in Susac syndrome. It was with random hexamers that 0.5 to 1 ug RNA was reverse transcribed. The immunoSEQ assay covered 54 Vbeta and 13 Jbeta segments for CDR3. TCRdb analysed the immunoSEQ multiplex PCR reads with MiXCR anew, one entry per CDR3 protein. The table includes 150,000 to 250,000 distinct CDR3 sequences, about 95% detected once. CD8+ and CD4+ blood T cells underwent TCR beta sequencing. The study used treatment-naive patients who had stable or active relapsing-remitting disease as multiple sclerosis controls. TEMRA cells were FACS-enriched, with CD8+ and CD4+ T cells isolated negatively. This clonotype was obtained from a human donor with multiple sclerosis. What was sequenced was CD4+ T cells from PBMCs.

Written as DNA, the CDR3 is TGTGCCAGCAGTTTCTCTCGCGGAGCCGGCAATGAGCAGTTCTTC. Amino acid sequence: CASSFSRGAGNEQFF. The chain has TRBV12-3 or TRBV12-4 and TRBJ2-1; D remains ambiguous. This CDR3 region has 15 residues. Trimming shortened V by 3 bases and J by 6 bases, and 15 bases separated the two germline ends.